The subject of this entry is one T cell receptor (beta chain). Its antigen is currently unknown. V lost 2 bases and J lost 6, with 18 bases in between. This CDR3 is 16 amino acids long. Germline CDR1 reads WNHNN; CDR2 reads SYGVQD (reference sequence). No neoadjuvant therapy was given to the selected pancreatic ductal adenocarcinoma patients before their surgery. These data are taken from a study of T cells in pancreatic ductal adenocarcinoma. Whole-study results and caveats: Tumor-versus-blood clonality comparisons may be biased toward lower tumor diversity. Tumor and blood clonality did not differ significantly, about 0.11 versus 0.072. Unique clonotypes were approximately 8-fold more numerous in blood than in tumor. This surgical cohort overrepresents the minority presenting with early-stage disease.

The method was immunoSEQ multiplex PCR; TCRdb's version includes in-frame clones alone and lacks a portion of them. The top ten hold about 7% of the sample, which has about 2,500 clones, 65% to 85% seen once. Source material: pancreatic tumor tissue. The sequence derives from a human donor with pancreatic ductal adenocarcinoma. The chain recombines TRBV10-1 with TRBJ2-3; weak D call: TRBD2 (5 bases). The CDR3 sequence is CASSETSPPFKDTQYF. The CDR3, as DNA: TGCGCCAGCAGTGAGACTAGTCCCCCCTTTAAGGATACGCAGTATTTT.